What follows describes a single TCR beta chain. Method: immunoSEQ multiplex PCR; TCRdb's copy keeps in-frame clones and lacks some. The table includes around 34,000 clones, 90% detected once. This CDR3 region has 14 residues. Germline assignment: CDR1 SGHRS and CDR2 YFSETQ. Trimming removed 8 bases at V and 0 bases at J, with 13 bases between. This entry belongs to a study of T cell changes during pregnancy in multiple sclerosis. The material sequenced was CD8+ T cells from peripheral blood mononuclear cells, taken in the first trimester of pregnancy. This sequence was found in a female donor with multiple sclerosis, enrolled in a pregnancy study. The chain couples TRBV5-1 to TRBJ2-3, with D perhaps matching TRBD2 (5 bases). The DNA for the CDR3 is TGCGCCAGGAGGGAGCGGAAGAGCACAGATACGCAGTATTTT. Amino acid sequence: CARRERKSTDTQYF.